What follows are 21 T cell receptor beta chains derived from one specimen sequenced in a study of CD8 T cells in ankylosing spondylitis. Each CDR3 protein gets one entry after TCRdb re-called the 5' RACE reads with MiXCR. The sample lists some 92,000 distinct CDR3 sequences; roughly 27% were seen once. The sample taken for sequencing was blood, either unsorted or a sorted T cell fraction (not recorded which). These receptors were collected from a male donor with ankylosing spondylitis or in good health (not recorded which).

In its sample, this clonotype was seen a few times. The chain carries TRBV5-1 and TRBJ2-1; a weak D match, TRBD1 (6 bases). CDR3 length equals 14 residues. Germline CDR1 is SGHRS and CDR2 is YFSETQ. V gave up 1 base and J gave up 6 bases, with 11 bases separating them. In DNA, the CDR3 is TGCGCCAGCAGCTTGTTTACAGGGCCCAATGAGCAGTTCTTC. Its protein is CASSLFTGPNEQFF.

The chain links TRBV7-9 to TRBJ2-2; D is uncertain. The V end lost 3 bases, the J end lost 3 bases, and 5 bases lay between the germline ends. This CDR3 contains 13 residues. CDR1 is SEHNR, CDR2 FQNEAQ, per germline (reference sequence). The CDR3 reads CASSFLDTGELFF. The CDR3 nucleotides read TGTGCCAGCAGCTTCCTGGACACCGGGGAGCTGTTTTTT.

The V gene is TRBV7-9, the J gene TRBJ1-2; tentatively, D is TRBD1 (5 bases). Germline CDR1 and CDR2: SEHNR and FQNEAQ (reference sequence). V lost 2 bases to trimming and J lost 5 bases, with 9 bases between them. The CDR3 covers 13 residues. The CDR3 DNA sequence: TGTGCCAGCAGCTTAACCCAGGGATATGGCTACACCTTC. As protein: CASSLTQGYGYTF.

The rearrangement uses TRBV6-5 and TRBJ2-6; D is undetermined. The CDR3 contains 14 residues. V gave up 5 bases and J gave up 0 bases, with 5 bases separating them. CDR1 and CDR2 from the germline V gene are MNHEY and SVGAGI. The CDR3: CASSILSGANVLTF. Written as DNA, the CDR3 is TGTGCCAGCAGTATACTCTCTGGGGCCAACGTCCTGACTTTC.

This chain links TRBV4-1 with TRBJ2-3; 10 bases are shared with TRBD1. This CDR3 spans 15 amino acids. V was clipped by 3 bases and J by 6 bases; unmatched bases: 6. Germline V lookup: CDR1 MGHRA, CDR2 YSYEKL. CDR3 protein: CASSQRGQGIDTQYF. The CDR3 DNA is TGCGCCAGCAGCCAGAGGGGACAGGGGATCGATACGCAGTATTTT.

V is TRBV5-5 and J is TRBJ1-1, with a weak D call TRBD1 (5 bases). This CDR3 has 14 residues. The ends were cut back, 3 bases at V and 11 bases at J, with 20 bases in the middle. From germline, CDR1 is SGHKS and CDR2 YYEKEE (reference sequence). CDR3 in amino acids: CASSWTSGAAAAFF. CDR3 in DNA: TGTGCCAGCAGCTGGACCTCCGGGGCAGCCGCGGCTTTCTTT.

The chain combines TRBV18 with TRBJ2-7; unclear D gene. The CDR3 spans 12 residues. Germline V gene data show CDR1 as KGHSH and CDR2 as LQKENI. V was shortened by 5 bases and J by 1 base, with 6 bases between the two germline ends. In DNA form, the CDR3 reads TGTGCCAGCTCAGAGGCTTCCTACGAGCAGTACGTC. Residues: CASSEASYEQYV.

V gene TRBV29-1 combines with J gene TRBJ1-1, with TRBD1 matching 8 bases. Germline V gives CDR1 SQVTM, CDR2 ANQGSEA. V lost 8 bases, J lost 4 bases, and 6 bases stayed unmatched. The CDR3 loop spans 12 amino acids. CDR3 coding DNA: TGCAGCCCCGACAGGGGCGGCACTGAAGCTTTCTTT. This encodes CSPDRGGTEAFF.

This clonotype has more than one count but fewer than ten. This chain joins TRBV5-1 and TRBJ1-1, with D uncertain. The germline V gene has CDR1 SGHRS and CDR2 YFSETQ. Trimming cost V 0 bases and J 0 bases, with 9 bases left between them. The CDR3 is 15 amino acids. The CDR3 protein is CASSLVVNMNTEAFF. In DNA form, the CDR3 reads TGCGCCAGCAGCTTGGTTGTCAACATGAACACTGAAGCTTTCTTT. Together with reference TRBV5-1 and TRBJ1-1, the CDR3 gives the full variable domain: KAGVTQTPRYLIKTRGQQVTLSCSPISGHRSVSWYQQTPGQGLQFLFEYFSETQRNKGNFPGRFSGRQFSNSRSEMNVSTLELGDSALYLCASSLVVNMNTEAFFGQGTRLTVV.

This clonotype was counted only a few times. The gene calls are TRBV9 and TRBJ2-1; TRBD2 aligns across 8 bases. The CDR3 is 15 residues long. V was clipped by 4 bases and J by 4 bases; unmatched bases: 7. CDR1 and CDR2 from the germline V gene are SGDLS and YYNGEE. The CDR3 loop reads CASSPVAGLYNEQFF. As DNA, the CDR3 is TGTGCCAGCAGCCCCGTAGCGGGATTGTACAATGAGCAGTTCTTC.

This clonotype was observed a few times. CDR3 sequence: CASSLAQSSGNTIYF. CDR3 in DNA: TGTGCCAGCAGCTTGGCCCAGAGCTCTGGAAACACCATATATTTT. The chain recombines TRBV5-4 with TRBJ1-3; D gene uncertain. The CDR3 spans 15 residues. Trimming took 0 bases from V and 0 from J, leaving 7 bases between them. Germline values: CDR1 SGHNT, CDR2 YYREEE (reference sequence).

The genes are TRBV3-1 and TRBJ2-7, with TRBD1 matching over 7 bases. Germline V CDR1 and CDR2: LGHDT, YNNKEL (reference sequence). V gave up 5 bases and J gave up 2 bases; unmatched junction bases: 6. There are 14 residues in the CDR3. The CDR3 bases are TGTGCCAGCAGCACCAGACAGGGAACCTACGAGCAGTACTTC. Protein: CASSTRQGTYEQYF.

The chain has TRBV4-2 and TRBJ2-2; 8 positions match TRBD2. Unmatched junction bases numbered 16, after V lost 0 bases and J lost 1 base. Germline values: CDR1 LGHNA, CDR2 YNFKEQ. The CDR3 sequence is 21 residues long. The CDR3 region has the DNA TGTGCCAGCAGCCAAGATCAGGCACGAACCGCGGGAGGAAGGAACACCGGGGAGCTGTTTTTT. It codes for CASSQDQARTAGGRNTGELFF.

This clonotype was observed many times. The gene calls are TRBV10-3 and TRBJ2-1; 9 nucleotides match TRBD2. Germline V CDR1 and CDR2: ENHRY, SYGVKD. CDR3 size: 14 residues. V shed 10 bases, J shed 2 bases, and the junction held 6 bases outside the gene matches. This CDR3 is CATLSGSPYNEQFF. For the CDR3, the DNA is TGTGCCACCCTTAGCGGGAGCCCCTACAATGAGCAGTTCTTC.

This clonotype was counted between two and nine times. This sequence joins TRBV5-1 and TRBJ1-1; 9 nucleotides line up with TRBD1. Trimming at V came to 0 bases and at J to 4 bases, leaving 10 bases not matched to a gene. Germline V lookup: CDR1 SGHRS, CDR2 YFSETQ. This CDR3 region has 17 residues. CDR3 protein: CASSLVIGQGILTEAFF. The CDR3 DNA reads as TGCGCCAGCAGCTTGGTCATCGGACAGGGGATACTCACTGAAGCTTTCTTT.

The table lists this clonotype with many counts. This CDR3 is CASSPGQANNEQFF. The DNA of the CDR3 is TGTGCCAGCTCTCCGGGACAGGCAAACAATGAGCAGTTCTTC. J is TRBJ2-1 and V is TRBV10-3; 8 nucleotides agree with TRBD1. CDR3 length equals 14 residues. V gave up 10 bases and J gave up 5 bases; unmatched junction bases: 10. From germline, CDR1 is ENHRY and CDR2 SYGVKD.

The chain joins TRBV20-1 to TRBJ1-2, with a weak D call TRBD1 (6 bases). This CDR3 is 11 amino acids long. Trimming stripped 6 bases from V and 6 bases from J, with 11 bases between. Germline CDR1 reads DFQATT; CDR2 reads SNEGSKA (reference sequence). CDR3 in amino acids: CSALRDNGYTF. The CDR3 bases are TGCAGTGCCCTCCGGGACAATGGCTACACCTTC.

This clonotype was counted a few times. The chain is built from TRBV20-1 and TRBJ2-1; TRBD2 matches at 7 bases. V lost 3 bases to trimming and J lost 3 bases; unmatched junction nucleotides: 11. The CDR3 extends over 16 amino acids. Germline assignment: CDR1 DFQATT and CDR2 SNEGSKA (reference sequence). For the CDR3, the DNA is TGCAGTGCTAGGGCATTGACTAGCCTCGACTACAATGAGCAGTTCTTC. Translation: CSARALTSLDYNEQFF.

This clonotype was observed a few times. The V call is TRBV20-1, the J call TRBJ2-1; D not certain. V lost 5 bases and J 7 bases, leaving 18 bases between the germline ends. Germline V gene sequence: CDR1 DFQATT, CDR2 SNEGSKA (reference sequence). The CDR3 is 14 residues long. CDR3 DNA: TGCAGTGCTGCCGTTCCTTTTTGGGGAAATGAGCAGTTCTTC. This codes for CSAAVPFWGNEQFF.

This clonotype was seen a few times. This chain connects TRBV7-3 to TRBJ2-1; D might be TRBD1 (6 bases). V lost 2 bases to trimming and J lost 1 base, with 9 bases between them. Germline V gene sequence: CDR1 SGHTA, CDR2 FQGTGA. This CDR3 comprises 15 residues. The CDR3: CASSLQGLSYNEQFF. The CDR3 bases are TGTGCCAGCAGCTTACAGGGGCTTTCCTACAATGAGCAGTTCTTC.

The chain links TRBV29-1 to TRBJ2-4, with TRBD1 matching 7 bases. Germline-derived CDR1 and CDR2 are SQVTM and ANQGSEA. Trimming at V came to 7 bases and at J to 7 bases, leaving 10 bases not matched to a gene. This CDR3 comprises 13 residues. The CDR3 spells CSGDTGDGNIQYF. DNA for the CDR3: TGCAGCGGGGACACAGGGGACGGGAACATTCAGTACTTC.